This record covers a single T cell receptor (beta chain). A universal primer site was incorporated via template switching, and the cDNA contained unique molecular identifiers. From the 5' RACE reads, TCRdb called clonotypes with MiXCR, one entry per CDR3 protein. Among a few hundred thousand distinct CDR3 sequences listed, about 13% were seen once. The data are from a study of identical twins. The CDR3 spans 12 residues. Trimming shortened V by 6 bases and J by 8 bases, and 11 bases separated the two germline ends. Germline values: CDR1 MNHEY, CDR2 SVGEGT. The same data also contributed to another study, on yellow fever vaccine responses in identical twins.

Material: memory (CD45RO+) T cells sorted from blood. The clonotype was recovered from a woman in her late teens or twenties in good health. The J gene is TRBJ2-1, the V gene TRBV6-2 or TRBV6-3; D is undetermined. The CDR3 DNA reads as TGTGCCAGCAGATCTCGGGTATATGAGCAGTTCTTC. This encodes CASRSRVYEQFF.